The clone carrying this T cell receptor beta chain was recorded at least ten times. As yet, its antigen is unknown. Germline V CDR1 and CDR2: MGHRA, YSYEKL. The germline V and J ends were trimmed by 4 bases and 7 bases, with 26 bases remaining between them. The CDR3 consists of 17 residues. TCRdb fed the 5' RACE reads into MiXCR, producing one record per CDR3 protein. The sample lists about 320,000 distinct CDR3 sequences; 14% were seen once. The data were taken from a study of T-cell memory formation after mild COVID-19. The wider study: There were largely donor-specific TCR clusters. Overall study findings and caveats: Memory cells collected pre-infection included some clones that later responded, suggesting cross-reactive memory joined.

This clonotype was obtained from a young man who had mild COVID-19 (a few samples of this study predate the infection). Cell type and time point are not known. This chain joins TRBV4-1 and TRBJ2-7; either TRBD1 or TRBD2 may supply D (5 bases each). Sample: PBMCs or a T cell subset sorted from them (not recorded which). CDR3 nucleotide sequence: TGCGCCAGCAGCCCCAATCCCGGGACGAAGATCTCGGGTGAGCAGTACTTC. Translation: CASSPNPGTKISGEQYF.